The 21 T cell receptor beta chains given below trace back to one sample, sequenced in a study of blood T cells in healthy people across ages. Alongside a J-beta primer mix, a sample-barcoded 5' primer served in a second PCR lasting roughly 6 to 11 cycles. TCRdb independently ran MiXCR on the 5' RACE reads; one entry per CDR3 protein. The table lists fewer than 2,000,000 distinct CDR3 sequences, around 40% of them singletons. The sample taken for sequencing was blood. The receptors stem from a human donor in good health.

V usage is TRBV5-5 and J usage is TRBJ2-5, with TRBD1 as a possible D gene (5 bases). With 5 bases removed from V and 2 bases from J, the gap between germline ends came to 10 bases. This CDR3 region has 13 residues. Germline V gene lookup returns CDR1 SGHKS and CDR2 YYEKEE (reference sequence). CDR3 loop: CASREDTQETQYF. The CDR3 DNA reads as TGTGCCAGCAGAGAGGACACGCAAGAGACCCAGTACTTC.

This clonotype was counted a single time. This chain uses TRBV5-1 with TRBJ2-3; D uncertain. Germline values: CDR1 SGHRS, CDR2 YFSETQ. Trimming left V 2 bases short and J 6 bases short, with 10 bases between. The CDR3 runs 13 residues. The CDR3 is CASSFNPPDTQYF. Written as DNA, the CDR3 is TGCGCCAGCAGCTTTAACCCGCCGGATACGCAGTATTTT.

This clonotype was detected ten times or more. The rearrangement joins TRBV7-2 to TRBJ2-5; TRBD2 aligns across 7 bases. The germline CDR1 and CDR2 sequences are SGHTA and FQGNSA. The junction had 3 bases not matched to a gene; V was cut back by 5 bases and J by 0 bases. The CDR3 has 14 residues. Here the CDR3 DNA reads TGTGCCAGCAGCCACGGGACTAACCAAGAGACCCAGTACTTC. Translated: CASSHGTNQETQYF.

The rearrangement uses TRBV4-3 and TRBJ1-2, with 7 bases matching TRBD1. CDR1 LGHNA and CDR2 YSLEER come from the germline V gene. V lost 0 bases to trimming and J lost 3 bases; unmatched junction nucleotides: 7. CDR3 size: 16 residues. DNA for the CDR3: TGCGCCAGCAGCCAAGACACAGGGGTCACCCACTATGGCTACACCTTC. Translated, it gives CASSQDTGVTHYGYTF.

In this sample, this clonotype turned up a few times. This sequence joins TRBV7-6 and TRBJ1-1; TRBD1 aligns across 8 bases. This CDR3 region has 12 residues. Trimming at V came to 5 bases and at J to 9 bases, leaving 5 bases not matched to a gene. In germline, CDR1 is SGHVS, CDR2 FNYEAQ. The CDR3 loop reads CASSLRTGKAFF. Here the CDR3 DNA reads TGTGCCAGCAGCCTTCGGACAGGGAAAGCTTTCTTT.

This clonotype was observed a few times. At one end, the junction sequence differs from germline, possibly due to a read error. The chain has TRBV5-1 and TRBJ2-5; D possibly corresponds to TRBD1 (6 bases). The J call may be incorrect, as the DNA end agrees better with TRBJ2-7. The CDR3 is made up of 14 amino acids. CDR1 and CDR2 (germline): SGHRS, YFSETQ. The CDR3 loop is CASSLGGFGYEQYF. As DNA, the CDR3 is TGTGCCAGCAGCTTAGGGGGATTCGGCTACGAGCAGTACTTC.

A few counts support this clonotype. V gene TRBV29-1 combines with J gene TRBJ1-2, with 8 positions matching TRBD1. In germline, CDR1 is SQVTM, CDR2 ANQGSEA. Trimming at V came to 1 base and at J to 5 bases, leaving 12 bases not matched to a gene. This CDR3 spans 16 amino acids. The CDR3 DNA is TGCAGCGTTGAAGTTTTCACCGGGACAGGCTCTTATGGCTACACCTTC. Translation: CSVEVFTGTGSYGYTF.

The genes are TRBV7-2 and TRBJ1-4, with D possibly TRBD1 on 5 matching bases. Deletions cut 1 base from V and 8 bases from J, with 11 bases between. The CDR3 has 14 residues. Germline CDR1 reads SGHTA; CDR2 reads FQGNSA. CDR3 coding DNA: TGTGCCAGCAGCTTAGGCAGGGACCAGGAAAAACTGTTTTTT. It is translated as CASSLGRDQEKLFF.

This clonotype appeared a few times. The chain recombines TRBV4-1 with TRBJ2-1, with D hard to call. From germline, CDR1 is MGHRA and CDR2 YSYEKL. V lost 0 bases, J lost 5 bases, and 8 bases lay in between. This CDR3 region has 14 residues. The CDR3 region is CASSQETANNEQFF. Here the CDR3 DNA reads TGCGCCAGCAGCCAAGAAACGGCAAACAATGAGCAGTTCTTC.

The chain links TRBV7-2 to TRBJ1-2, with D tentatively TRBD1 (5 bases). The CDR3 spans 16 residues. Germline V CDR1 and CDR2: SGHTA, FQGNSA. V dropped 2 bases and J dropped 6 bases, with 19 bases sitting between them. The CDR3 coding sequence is TGTGCCAGCAGCTTATCTTATCGGAGGGGTTTTGATGGCTACACCTTC. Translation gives CASSLSYRRGFDGYTF.

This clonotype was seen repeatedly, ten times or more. The DNA of the CDR3 is TGTGCCAGCAGCCGGCCAAATTCACCCCTCCACTTT. This codes for CASSRPNSPLHF. The chain joins TRBV4-2 to TRBJ1-6; D is undetermined. This CDR3 is 12 amino acids long. CDR1 is LGHNA, CDR2 YNFKEQ, per germline. V was cut by 4 bases and J by 7 bases, with 5 bases left in between.

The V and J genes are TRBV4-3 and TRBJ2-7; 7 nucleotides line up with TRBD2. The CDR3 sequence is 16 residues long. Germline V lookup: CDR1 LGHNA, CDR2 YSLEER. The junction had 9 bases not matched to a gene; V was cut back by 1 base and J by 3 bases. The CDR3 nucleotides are TGCGCCAGCAGCCAAGTTGGTAGGGAGGGGAGCTACGAGCAGTACTTC. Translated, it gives CASSQVGREGSYEQYF.

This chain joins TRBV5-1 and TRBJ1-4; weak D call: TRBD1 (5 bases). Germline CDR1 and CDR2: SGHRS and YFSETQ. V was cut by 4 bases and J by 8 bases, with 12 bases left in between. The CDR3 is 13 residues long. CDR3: CASSPRVREKLFF. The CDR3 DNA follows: TGCGCCAGCAGCCCCAGGGTAAGGGAAAAACTGTTTTTT.

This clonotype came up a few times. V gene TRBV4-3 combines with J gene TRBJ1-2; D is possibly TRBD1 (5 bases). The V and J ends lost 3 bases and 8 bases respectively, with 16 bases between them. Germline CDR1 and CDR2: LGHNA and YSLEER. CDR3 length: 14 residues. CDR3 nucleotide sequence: TGCGCCAGCAGCCAGGCCCAACAGGCCGGGGGCTACACCTTC. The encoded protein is CASSQAQQAGGYTF.

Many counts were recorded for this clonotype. CDR3 sequence reads: CASRLAGTDTQYF. DNA of the CDR3: TGTGCCAGCCGACTAGCGGGCACAGATACGCAGTATTTT. This chain joins TRBV6-6 and TRBJ2-3; 9 nucleotides line up with TRBD2. The germline V gene has CDR1 MNHNY and CDR2 SVGAGI (reference sequence). Trimming cost V 8 bases and J 1 base; bases outside gene matches: 1. This CDR3 contains 13 residues.

Here the CDR3 reads CASSFVNRQYF. The CDR3, as DNA: TGTGCCAGCAGCTTTGTGAATAGGCAGTACTTC. This chain connects TRBV7-2 to TRBJ2-7, with D unresolved. The ends were cut back, 3 bases at V and 9 bases at J, with 9 bases in the middle. Germline values: CDR1 SGHTA, CDR2 FQGNSA. CDR3 length: 11 residues.

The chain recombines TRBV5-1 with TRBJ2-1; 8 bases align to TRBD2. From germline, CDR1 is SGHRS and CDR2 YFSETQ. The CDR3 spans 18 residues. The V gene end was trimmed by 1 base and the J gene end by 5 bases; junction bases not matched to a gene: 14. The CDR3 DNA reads TGCGCCAGCAGCTTGTGGGTTAGCGGGGCCCGGTACAACAATGAGCAGTTCTTC. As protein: CASSLWVSGARYNNEQFF.

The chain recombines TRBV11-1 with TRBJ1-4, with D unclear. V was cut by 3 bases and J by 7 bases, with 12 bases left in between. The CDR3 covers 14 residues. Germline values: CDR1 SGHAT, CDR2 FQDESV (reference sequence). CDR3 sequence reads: CASSFRGIGEKLFF. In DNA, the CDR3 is TGTGCCAGCAGCTTTAGAGGGATCGGTGAAAAACTGTTTTTT.

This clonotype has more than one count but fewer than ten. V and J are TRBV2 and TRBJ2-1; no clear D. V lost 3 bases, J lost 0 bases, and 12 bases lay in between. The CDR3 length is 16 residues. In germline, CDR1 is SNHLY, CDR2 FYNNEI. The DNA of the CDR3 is TGTGCCAGCAGTGACCCAGACCGTAGCTCCTACAATGAGCAGTTCTTC. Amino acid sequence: CASSDPDRSSYNEQFF.

In nucleotides, the CDR3 is TGTGCCAGCAGTTACGTGGCAGTCGAAAAACTGTTTTTT. As protein: CASSYVAVEKLFF. This chain uses TRBV6-6 with TRBJ1-4; D ambiguous. The CDR3 covers 13 residues. Trimming pared 2 bases from V and 8 bases from J, leaving 9 bases between. Germline V gives CDR1 MNHNY, CDR2 SVGAGI (reference sequence).

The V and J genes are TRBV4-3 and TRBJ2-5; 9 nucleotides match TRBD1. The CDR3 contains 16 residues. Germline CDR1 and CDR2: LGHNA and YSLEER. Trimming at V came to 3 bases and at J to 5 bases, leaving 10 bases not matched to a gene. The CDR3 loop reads CASSQDPGQGVETQYF. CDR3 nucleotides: TGCGCCAGCAGCCAGGATCCGGGACAGGGAGTGGAGACCCAGTACTTC.